This T cell receptor beta chain was retrieved from a study of blood T cell repertoires in COVID-19. Study background: Specimens from acute and convalescent COVID-19 originated in the United States, Italy and Spain.

This clone was observed a single time. Assay used: immunoSEQ multiplex PCR; TCRdb lists only in-frame clones, some missing. The sample records about 15,000 clones, 70% to 80% being singletons. The length of the CDR3 is 11 residues. CDR1 and CDR2 from the germline V gene are SQVTM and ANQGSEA. The V and J ends lost 7 bases and 4 bases respectively, with 10 bases between them. This clonotype was obtained from a man aged 60-69 years with acute or convalescent COVID-19. The chain combines TRBV29-1 with TRBJ1-2; tentatively, D is TRBD1 (5 bases). The sample was peripheral blood. The CDR3 nucleotides are TGCAGCGCCGCAGGGTCCTATGGCTACACCTTC. It specifies CSAAGSYGYTF.